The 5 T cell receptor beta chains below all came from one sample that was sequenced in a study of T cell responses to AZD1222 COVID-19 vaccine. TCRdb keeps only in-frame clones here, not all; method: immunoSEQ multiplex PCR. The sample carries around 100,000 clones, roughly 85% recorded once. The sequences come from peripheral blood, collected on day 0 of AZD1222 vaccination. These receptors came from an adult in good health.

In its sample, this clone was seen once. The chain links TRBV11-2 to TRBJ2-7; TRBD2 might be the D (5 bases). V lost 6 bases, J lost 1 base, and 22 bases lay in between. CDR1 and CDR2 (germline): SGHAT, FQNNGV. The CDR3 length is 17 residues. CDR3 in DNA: TGTGCCAGCAGTCGTGCCTGGGCTAGCCGAATTTCCTACGAGCAGTACGTC. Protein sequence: CASSRAWASRISYEQYV.

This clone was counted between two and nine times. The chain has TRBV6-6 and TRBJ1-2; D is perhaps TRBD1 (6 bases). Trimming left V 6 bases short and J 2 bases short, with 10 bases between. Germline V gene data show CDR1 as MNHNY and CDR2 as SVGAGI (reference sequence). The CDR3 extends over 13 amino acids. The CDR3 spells CASRTDRNYGYTF. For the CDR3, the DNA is TGTGCCAGCAGAACGGACAGAAACTATGGCTACACCTTC.

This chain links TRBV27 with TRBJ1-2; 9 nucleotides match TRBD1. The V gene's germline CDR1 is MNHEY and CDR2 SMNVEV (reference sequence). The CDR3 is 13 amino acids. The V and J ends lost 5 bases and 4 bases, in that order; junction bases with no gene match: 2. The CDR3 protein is CASSQTGGYGYTF. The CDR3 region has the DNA TGTGCCAGCAGTCAGACAGGGGGCTATGGCTACACCTTC.

CDR3 in DNA: TGTGCCAGCAGTCCCGGGACACCAAACTATGGCTACACCTTC. Translation: CASSPGTPNYGYTF. V usage is TRBV7-2 and J usage is TRBJ1-2; D is possibly TRBD1 (6 bases). CDR1 and CDR2 (germline): SGHTA, FQGNSA. The CDR3 length is 14 residues. Trimming removed 6 bases at V and 2 bases at J, with 13 bases between.

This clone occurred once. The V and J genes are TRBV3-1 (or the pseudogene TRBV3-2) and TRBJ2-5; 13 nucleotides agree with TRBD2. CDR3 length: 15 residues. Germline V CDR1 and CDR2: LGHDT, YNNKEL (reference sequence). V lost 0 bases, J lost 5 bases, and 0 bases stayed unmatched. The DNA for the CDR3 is TGTGCCAGCAGCCAAGAACTAGCGGGGGGGGAGACCCAGTACTTC. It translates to CASSQELAGGETQYF.